This entry lists 11 T cell receptor beta chains sequenced from one sample in a study of blood T cells in healthy people across ages. Primed by a sample-barcoded 5' primer and a J-beta primer mix, a second PCR proceeded for about 7 to 11 cycles. TCRdb independently ran MiXCR on the 5' RACE reads; one entry per CDR3 protein. The data show some 730,000 distinct CDR3 sequences, with 20% to 25% seen just once and under 25% held by the top ten. Sample: blood. The receptor source for this set is a man in his 70s in good health.

The rearrangement links TRBV28 to TRBJ2-5, with TRBD2 identical over 12 bases. Germline assignment: CDR1 MDHEN and CDR2 SYDVKM. The CDR3 consists of 17 residues. V lost 4 bases, J lost 2 bases, and 8 bases stayed unmatched. CDR3 sequence: CASSSLTSGGLQETQYF. In nucleotides, the CDR3 is TGTGCCAGCAGTTCACTCACTAGCGGGGGGCTGCAAGAGACCCAGTACTTC.

This clonotype appeared a few times. The chain carries TRBV29-1 and TRBJ1-1; D not resolved. V shed 4 bases and J shed 7 bases, with 7 bases lying between them. Germline CDR1 is SQVTM and CDR2 is ANQGSEA. This CDR3 is built from 10 residues. The CDR3 nucleotides read TGCAGCGTTGGAACGAGTGAAGCTTTCTTT. It specifies CSVGTSEAFF.

The V gene is TRBV3-1, the J gene TRBJ1-3; D gene unclear. V was pared by 0 bases and J by 4 bases, with 10 bases between. The length of the CDR3 is 15 residues. CDR1 is LGHDT and CDR2 is YNNKEL in the germline V gene (reference sequence). DNA for the CDR3: TGTGCCAGCAGCCAAGATCGGTCAATCGGAAACACCATATATTTT. Translation: CASSQDRSIGNTIYF.

This clonotype has only a few counts. The CDR3 bases are TGCAGTGCCCCTTTGCGGGGTAGTAGGGATACGCAGTATTTT. It is translated as CSAPLRGSRDTQYF. The rearrangement joins TRBV20-1 to TRBJ2-3; a possible D gene is TRBD2 (6 bases). The germline V gene encodes CDR1 DFQATT and CDR2 SNEGSKA (reference sequence). V lost 6 bases and J 6 bases, leaving 19 bases between the germline ends. CDR3 length: 14 amino acids.

This clonotype was picked up a small number of times. The rearrangement uses TRBV30 and TRBJ1-1; 8 nucleotides line up with TRBD1. The CDR3 loop spans 16 amino acids. V shed 0 bases and J 0 bases; nucleotides not matched to a gene: 6. CDR1 is GTSNPN, CDR2 SVGIG, per germline (reference sequence). As DNA, the CDR3 is TGTGCCTGGAGTGTATCCCGGACAGGGTTGAACACTGAAGCTTTCTTT. It specifies CAWSVSRTGLNTEAFF. Based on the CDR3 plus reference TRBV30 and TRBJ1-1, the full variable domain is SQTIHQWPATLVQPVGSPLSLECTVEGTSNPNLYWYRQAAGRGLQLLFYSVGIGQISSEVPQNLSASRPQDRQFILSSKKLLLSDSGFYLCAWSVSRTGLNTEAFFGQGTRLTVV.

The CDR3, as DNA: TGTGCCAGCAGCCGATCAACTAGGCCGGGGTTCTACAATGAGCAGTTCTTC. Its protein is CASSRSTRPGFYNEQFF. This chain uses TRBV5-6 with TRBJ2-1; tentative D call: TRBD2 (5 bases). V lost 4 bases to trimming and J lost 3 bases, with 20 bases between them. The CDR3 is 17 amino acids. Germline loops: CDR1 SGHDT, CDR2 YYEEEE.

The chain combines TRBV5-1 with TRBJ2-5, with D possibly matching TRBD1 (5 bases). V lost 4 bases to trimming and J lost 3 bases, with 19 bases between them. From germline, CDR1 is SGHRS and CDR2 YFSETQ. The CDR3 is 16 amino acids. CDR3 bases: TGCGCCAGCAGCACCGGACACCCTTCAAGGAAAGAGACCCAGTACTTC. This codes for CASSTGHPSRKETQYF.

The chain couples TRBV7-9 to TRBJ1-1; maybe TRBD1 (6 bases). This CDR3 has 14 amino acids. Trimming took 2 bases from V and 1 from J, leaving 8 bases between them. The V gene's germline CDR1 is SEHNR and CDR2 FQNEAQ (reference sequence). In DNA form, the CDR3 reads TGTGCCAGCAGCTTACCCAGGGGGAACACTGAAGCTTTCTTT. Protein sequence: CASSLPRGNTEAFF. Looking up the rest from reference TRBV7-9 and TRBJ1-1 gives the full variable domain: DTGVSQNPRHKITKRGQNVTFRCDPISEHNRLYWYRQTLGQGPEFLTYFQNEAQLEKSRLLSDRFSAERPKGSFSTLEIQRTEQGDSAMYLCASSLPRGNTEAFFGQGTRLTVV.

This clonotype showed up just a few times. This chain connects TRBV6-1 to TRBJ2-5; TRBD1 might be the D (5 bases). TRBJ2-7 matches the DNA end more closely, so the J call is doubtful. The CDR3 runs to 16 residues. Looked up from germline, CDR1 is MNHNS and CDR2 is SASEGT. The CDR3 loop is CASSDGWGVSSYEQYF. As DNA, the CDR3 is TGTGCCAGCAGTGACGGTTGGGGCGTAAGCTCCTACGAGCAGTACTTC.

V is TRBV7-2 and J is TRBJ2-5, with D possibly being TRBD1 (5 bases). There are 13 residues in the CDR3. V lost 4 bases and J 4 bases, leaving 10 bases between the germline ends. Germline V gene sequence: CDR1 SGHTA, CDR2 FQGNSA. The CDR3 spells CASSWGRAETQYF. For the CDR3, the DNA is TGTGCCAGCAGCTGGGGCAGGGCAGAGACCCAGTACTTC.

This clonotype was observed a few times. The rearrangement uses TRBV5-1 and TRBJ1-2; D is possibly TRBD1 (5 bases). Trimming stripped 0 bases from V and 8 bases from J, with 11 bases between. The germline V gene has CDR1 SGHRS and CDR2 YFSETQ. There are 13 residues in the CDR3. CDR3 bases: TGCGCCAGCAGCTTGGAAGGGGACGGCGGCTACACCTTC. Protein product: CASSLEGDGGYTF.